The 18 T cell receptor beta chains below were found in one sample sequenced in a study of blood T cell repertoires in COVID-19 (dated by TCRdb to 2020 to 2021). Library prep was done by the immunoSEQ multiplex PCR assay. TCRdb retrieved this table from immuneACCESS and kept in-frame rearrangements only. Not all clones are present; in checked studies, unresolved V genes account for under half, and no reason is known for the remainder. Across this sample there are over 350,000 clones, with roughly 89% seen only once. The ten largest clones represent over 1.3% of the sample. Sequenced material: peripheral blood. The source of these receptors is a woman between 25 and 40 years old with active or convalescent COVID-19.

The rearrangement joins TRBV5-1 to TRBJ2-1; 7 nucleotides align to TRBD1. V lost 4 bases and J lost 9; bases outside the gene matches: 13. The CDR3 is 15 amino acids. Germline CDR1 and CDR2: SGHRS and YFSETQ. The CDR3 bases are TGCGCCAGCAGCCAAGAGTCGACAGGGTTTTCTGAGCAGTTCTTC. It yields the protein CASSQESTGFSEQFF.

The V call is TRBV4-1, the J call TRBJ1-1; D not resolved. The V and J ends lost 1 base and 1 base respectively, with 10 bases between them. The length of the CDR3 is 15 residues. Germline-derived CDR1 and CDR2 are MGHRA and YSYEKL. In DNA form, the CDR3 reads TGCGCCAGCAGCCAAGTGGCCATTAAGAACACTGAAGCTTTCTTT. This codes for CASSQVAIKNTEAFF.

This clone was counted between two and nine times. This chain links TRBV18 with TRBJ1-5; 9 nucleotides match TRBD1. This CDR3 has 15 amino acids. Germline V gene sequence: CDR1 KGHSH, CDR2 LQKENI. Trimming at V came to 5 bases and at J to 4 bases, leaving 6 bases not matched to a gene. The CDR3, as DNA: TGTGCCAGCTCATCTTTTGGACAGGGGAATCAGCCCCAGCATTTT. Translating it yields CASSSFGQGNQPQHF.

The chain combines TRBV7-9 with TRBJ2-3, with D maybe TRBD1 (6 bases). The CDR3 is made up of 15 amino acids. Trimming took off 5 bases at V and 1 base at J, with 13 bases between the two ends. Germline CDR1 SEHNR, CDR2 FQNEAQ (reference sequence). This CDR3 is CASSPTGGGTDTQYF. DNA of the CDR3: TGTGCCAGCAGCCCGACAGGTGGGGGCACAGATACGCAGTATTTT.

The chain is built from TRBV4-1 and TRBJ1-2; 10 positions match TRBD1. The CDR3 is 15 amino acids. The V gene end was trimmed by 5 bases and the J gene end by 2 bases; junction bases not matched to a gene: 5. CDR1 is MGHRA and CDR2 is YSYEKL in the germline V gene. CDR3 sequence reads: CASSLGQGNNYGYTF. The DNA for the CDR3 is TGCGCCAGCAGCTTGGGACAGGGGAACAACTATGGCTACACCTTC.

The chain carries TRBV14 and TRBJ1-1, with TRBD1 identical over 7 bases. Germline trimming cut 2 bases from V and 5 bases from J; bases unmatched to any gene: 17. CDR3 size: 18 residues. The V gene's germline CDR1 is SGHDN and CDR2 FVKESK. The CDR3 nucleotides are TGTGCCAGCAGCCAACCACGACAGGGCAAAGGTCTGACTACTGAAGCTTTCTTT. Residues: CASSQPRQGKGLTTEAFF. Using reference TRBV14 and TRBJ1-1 for the parts outside the CDR3, the full variable domain is EAGVTQFPSHSVIEKGQTVTLRCDPISGHDNLYWYRRVMGKEIKFLLHFVKESKQDESGMPNNRFLAERTGGTYSTLKVQPAELEDSGVYFCASSQPRQGKGLTTEAFFGQGTRLTVV.

This chain joins TRBV4-2 and TRBJ2-7; 8 bases line up with TRBD2. Germline assignment: CDR1 LGHNA and CDR2 YNFKEQ. V shed 3 bases and J 5 bases; nucleotides not matched to a gene: 12. The CDR3 totals 16 residues. CDR3 coding DNA: TGTGCCAGCAGCCATCTGCAGCGGGGGCCCCTCGACGAGCAGTACTTC. The encoded protein is CASSHLQRGPLDEQYF.

The chain combines TRBV6-2 or TRBV6-3 with TRBJ1-1, with 9 bases identical to TRBD1. The CDR3 extends over 15 amino acids. V shed 5 bases, J shed 2 bases, and the junction held 6 bases outside the gene matches. In germline, CDR1 is MNHEY, CDR2 SVGEGT. CDR3 nucleotides: TGTGCCAGCAGTCAAAGTACAGGGGGCAACACTGAAGCTTTCTTT. Encoded protein: CASSQSTGGNTEAFF.

This clone came up a few times. This sample also contains other DNA sequences that code for the same CDR3. The chain has TRBV7-9 and TRBJ1-1; D not certain. V was shortened by 4 bases and J by 1 base, with 7 bases between the two germline ends. The germline gives CDR1 SEHNR, CDR2 FQNEAQ (reference sequence). The CDR3 has 13 residues. The DNA for the CDR3 is TGTGCCAGCAGCTCCGAGGAGAACACTGAAGCTTTCTTT. Translated: CASSSEENTEAFF.

The chain links TRBV6-1 to TRBJ1-5; D unresolved. Trimming took off 7 bases at V and 4 bases at J, with 23 bases between the two ends. Germline V gene lookup returns CDR1 MNHNS and CDR2 SASEGT. CDR3 length: 17 amino acids. The CDR3 DNA is TGTGCCAGCACTGACGGAAGCGATATGACTCAAAATCAGCCCCAGCATTTT. Its translation: CASTDGSDMTQNQPQHF.

J is TRBJ2-2 and V is TRBV11-3, with TRBD1 identical over 7 bases. Losses at the gene ends were 1 base for V and 8 bases for J; bases not matched to a gene: 7. The CDR3 has 15 residues. Germline CDR1 reads SGHNT; CDR2 reads YENEEA. The CDR3, as DNA: TGTGCCAGCAGCTTAGCAGGGGGTAATTTTGGGGAGCTGTTTTTT. It translates to CASSLAGGNFGELFF.

The rearrangement uses TRBV19 and TRBJ1-1; D is unclear. The germline gives CDR1 LNHDA, CDR2 SQIVND (reference sequence). Trimming took 1 base from V and 11 from J, leaving 20 bases between them. The CDR3 has 15 amino acids. DNA of the CDR3: TGTGCCAGTAGTATAGCTGTGGGAGTCGCCTTAGGCGCTTTCTTT. This sequence encodes CASSIAVGVALGAFF.

The chain employs TRBV9 and TRBJ2-3; no definite D call. Germline V gene lookup returns CDR1 SGDLS and CDR2 YYNGEE. The ends were cut back, 4 bases at V and 1 base at J, with 10 bases in the middle. The CDR3 runs 14 residues. The CDR3, as DNA: TGTGCCAGCAGCCCCGTTTATGGCACAGATACGCAGTATTTT. Translating it yields CASSPVYGTDTQYF.

In this sample, this clone turned up a few times. The V gene is TRBV3-1 (or the pseudogene TRBV3-2), the J gene TRBJ1-2, with a tentative D call TRBD1 (6 bases). Trimming removed 1 base from V and 4 bases from J, with 7 bases in between. Germline CDR1 is LGHDT and CDR2 is YNNKEL (reference sequence). The CDR3 totals 13 residues. The CDR3 DNA reads as TGTGCCAGCAGCCAAGCAGGGGTCTATGGCTACACCTTC. The encoded protein is CASSQAGVYGYTF.

This sequence joins TRBV30 and TRBJ2-7; D is possibly TRBD1 (6 bases). The length of the CDR3 is 13 residues. Germline loops: CDR1 GTSNPN, CDR2 SVGIG (reference sequence). Trimming cost V 8 bases and J 2 bases, with 16 bases left between them. CDR3 amino acids: CAGLRDTTYEQYF. The CDR3 nucleotides read TGTGCCGGTCTCCGGGACACGACCTACGAGCAGTACTTC.

The V call is TRBV23-1, the J call TRBJ2-1; 7 bases agree with TRBD2. Being an ORF, TRBV23-1 has a function that is uncertain. V was clipped by 2 bases and J by 3 bases; unmatched bases: 7. The CDR3 has 16 amino acids. The CDR3 nucleotides read TGCGCCAGCAGTCAACAGCGGGGTCGACACTACAATGAGCAGTTCTTC. As protein: CASSQQRGRHYNEQFF.

The chain carries TRBV11-3 and TRBJ2-5; 9 positions match TRBD1. CDR3 length equals 18 residues. V lost 5 bases and J lost 5; bases outside the gene matches: 18. Germline CDR1 SGHNT, CDR2 YENEEA. CDR3 nucleotide sequence: TGTGCCAGCAGCCCTAGAGGAGGTTTAGGACAGGGGCAGGAGACCCAGTACTTC. The encoded protein is CASSPRGGLGQGQETQYF.

The V gene is TRBV14, the J gene TRBJ1-2; D is ambiguous. V lost 0 bases and J 10 bases, leaving 12 bases between the germline ends. The CDR3 runs to 13 residues. Germline-derived CDR1 and CDR2 are SGHDN and FVKESK. The DNA of the CDR3 is TGTGCCAGCAGCCAAGATTGGTCGGCGGACTACACCTTC. Translation: CASSQDWSADYTF.